Following are 18 T cell receptor beta chains from one sample sequenced in a study of response to subunit inactivated influenza vaccine. TCRdb passed the RT-PCR reads through MiXCR, listing each CDR3 protein once. The sample records 250,000 to 350,000 distinct CDR3 sequences, roughly 22% being singletons. The sequenced sample was PBMCs from blood, obtained less than 22 months after vaccination. The receptors come from a man aged 50 to 69 who received an inactivated influenza vaccine.

The chain combines TRBV5-5 with TRBJ1-1; 9 bases line up with TRBD1. Losses at the gene ends were 3 bases for V and 5 bases for J; bases not matched to a gene: 8. The germline V gene has CDR1 SGHKS and CDR2 YYEKEE (reference sequence). The CDR3 covers 15 residues. DNA of the CDR3: TGTGCCAGCAGCTGGGACAGGGTCTCGGGGACTGAAGCTTTCTTT. This gives the protein CASSWDRVSGTEAFF. The full variable domain, its missing parts supplied by reference TRBV5-5 and TRBJ1-1, is DAGVTQSPTHLIKTRGQQVTLRCSPISGHKSVSWYQQVLGQGPQFIFQYYEKEERGRGNFPDRFSARQFPNYSSELNVNALLLGDSALYLCASSWDRVSGTEAFFGQGTRLTVV.

Only a few counts were recorded for this clonotype. V usage is TRBV2 and J usage is TRBJ1-6; weak D call: TRBD1 (5 bases). The V gene's germline CDR1 is SNHLY and CDR2 FYNNEI. The CDR3 covers 13 residues. V lost 2 bases and J 7 bases, leaving 6 bases between the germline ends. In DNA form, the CDR3 reads TGTGCCAGCAGTGAAACAGGCAATTCACCCCTCCACTTT. Its translation is CASSETGNSPLHF. The full variable domain, completed using reference TRBV2 and TRBJ1-6, is EPEVTQTPSHQVTQMGQEVILRCVPISNHLYFYWYRQILGQKVEFLVSFYNNEISEKSEIFDDQFSVERPDGSNFTLKIRSTKLEDSAMYFCASSETGNSPLHFGNGTRLTVT.

V is TRBV6-1 and J is TRBJ1-1, with 7 nucleotides matching TRBD1. The V gene's germline CDR1 is MNHNS and CDR2 SASEGT. The CDR3 totals 14 residues. The ends lost 7 bases at V and 0 bases at J; junction bases unmatched: 5. The CDR3 DNA reads TGTGCCAGCACTAGGGACAGACTGAACACTGAAGCTTTCTTT. This encodes CASTRDRLNTEAFF.

This clonotype came up a few times. The chain uses TRBV2 and TRBJ1-6; TRBD1 agrees at 7 bases. V lost 4 bases to trimming and J lost 14 bases; unmatched junction nucleotides: 11. CDR1 is SNHLY and CDR2 is FYNNEI in the germline V gene. This CDR3 has 14 amino acids. As DNA, the CDR3 is TGTGCCAGCAGTGTGGAGGGGGCCGTTCAATCCCTCCACTTT. Translation: CASSVEGAVQSLHF.

This clonotype was detected a few times. J is TRBJ1-2 and V is TRBV29-1; the D gene is possibly TRBD1 (6 bases). The CDR3 is 13 amino acids. CDR1 is SQVTM and CDR2 is ANQGSEA in the germline V gene. Between the trimmed V and J ends, which lost 7 bases and 0 bases, there was a span of 12 bases. The CDR3 DNA sequence: TGCAGCGCTTTGGACAGATCTAACTATGGCTACACCTTC. Its translation is CSALDRSNYGYTF.

In its sample, this clonotype was seen many times. The chain joins TRBV20-1 to TRBJ2-1, with D possibly being TRBD2 (5 bases). V was shortened by 0 bases and J by 2 bases, with 17 bases between the two germline ends. The CDR3 is 17 amino acids. Germline CDR1 reads DFQATT; CDR2 reads SNEGSKA (reference sequence). CDR3 residues: CSAREHWAGGTYNEQFF. The CDR3 DNA reads TGCAGTGCTAGAGAGCATTGGGCGGGTGGGACCTACAATGAGCAGTTCTTC.

This clonotype has more than one count but fewer than ten. The chain couples TRBV6-6 to TRBJ2-7; D is undetermined. CDR1 and CDR2 (germline): MNHNY, SVGAGI (reference sequence). V was shortened by 2 bases and J by 1 base, with 3 bases between the two germline ends. The CDR3 sequence is 12 residues long. The CDR3 region has the DNA TGTGCCAGCAGTTACCAATCCTACGAGCAGTACTTC. This codes for CASSYQSYEQYF.

The genes are TRBV12-3 or TRBV12-4 and TRBJ2-2; D ambiguous. The CDR3 has 14 residues. Trimming left V 3 bases short and J 4 bases short, with 9 bases between. The CDR3 coding sequence is TGTGCCAGCAGTTTTTACGCGAGCACCGGGGAGCTGTTTTTT. Amino acid sequence: CASSFYASTGELFF.

The rearrangement uses TRBV29-1 and TRBJ2-3, with D unclear. The V gene's germline CDR1 is SQVTM and CDR2 ANQGSEA. The CDR3 runs 11 residues. Trimming cost V 7 bases and J 1 base, with 6 bases left between them. CDR3 protein: CSGSGTDTQYF. The CDR3 DNA reads TGCAGCGGTTCGGGCACAGATACGCAGTATTTT.

With regard to this clonotype: Germline and junction disagree at one end, which may indicate a read error. This chain joins TRBV5-5 and TRBJ2-5; D is unresolved. The CDR3 runs 14 residues. CDR1 is SGHKS and CDR2 is YYEKEE in the germline V gene (reference sequence). The CDR3 sequence is CASNLLVLEGTQYF. The CDR3 bases are TGTGCCAGCAACTTGCTGGTCCTGGAAGGGACCCAGTACTTC.

This clonotype was detected only a few times. V usage is TRBV29-1 and J usage is TRBJ2-1; the match to TRBD2 covers 9 bases. The V and J ends lost 3 bases and 4 bases, in that order; junction bases with no gene match: 7. CDR1 is SQVTM and CDR2 is ANQGSEA in the germline V gene. The CDR3 runs 15 residues. CDR3 in amino acids: CSVEDAGGTYNEQFF. In DNA, the CDR3 is TGCAGCGTTGAGGACGCGGGGGGGACGTACAATGAGCAGTTCTTC.

This clonotype was found many times. This chain connects TRBV19 to TRBJ2-1; D is unclear. Looked up from germline, CDR1 is LNHDA and CDR2 is SQIVND (reference sequence). The CDR3 spans 15 residues. Trimming took 7 bases from V and 3 from J, leaving 16 bases between them. The CDR3 sequence: CASTGNSGRYNEQFF. CDR3 coding DNA: TGTGCCAGTACTGGGAATTCCGGGCGCTACAATGAGCAGTTCTTC.

This chain links TRBV4-1 with TRBJ1-4, with 7 bases that match TRBD1. The ends lost 2 bases at V and 8 bases at J; junction bases unmatched: 8. The CDR3 extends over 15 amino acids. Germline V gene sequence: CDR1 MGHRA, CDR2 YSYEKL. CDR3 sequence (DNA): TGCGCCAGCAGCCAATCAAGACAGGGATGGGAAAAACTGTTTTTT. Translation gives CASSQSRQGWEKLFF.

This clonotype was counted a few times. V is TRBV30 and J is TRBJ1-6; tentatively, D is TRBD1 (5 bases). The CDR3 is 13 residues long. V lost 4 bases and J 14 bases, leaving 18 bases between the germline ends. The germline CDR1 and CDR2 sequences are GTSNPN and SVGIG (reference sequence). The CDR3 sequence is CAWNPGDPGALHF. The DNA for the CDR3 is TGTGCCTGGAACCCCGGGGACCCCGGTGCCCTCCACTTT. Based on the CDR3 plus reference TRBV30 and TRBJ1-6, the full variable domain is SQTIHQWPATLVQPVGSPLSLECTVEGTSNPNLYWYRQAAGRGLQLLFYSVGIGQISSEVPQNLSASRPQDRQFILSSKKLLLSDSGFYLCAWNPGDPGALHFGNGTRLTVT.

This clonotype was counted at least ten times. The chain joins TRBV11-1 to TRBJ2-7, with 8 positions matching TRBD1. CDR1 is SGHAT and CDR2 is FQDESV in the germline V gene (reference sequence). The CDR3 loop spans 15 amino acids. V lost 5 bases and J lost 5; bases outside the gene matches: 11. The CDR3 DNA follows: TGTGCCAGCAGCATCGGACAGGGAGGAAGCCACGAGCAGTACTTC. Its translation is CASSIGQGGSHEQYF.

This sequence joins TRBV3-1 and TRBJ2-7; TRBD2 matches 14 bases. The CDR3 length is 15 residues. J was trimmed by 4 bases and V by 3 bases; bases with no gene match: 2. Germline V gene lookup returns CDR1 LGHDT and CDR2 YNNKEL (reference sequence). CDR3 protein: CASSHGTSGSYEQYF. The DNA of the CDR3 is TGTGCCAGCAGCCACGGGACTAGCGGGAGTTACGAGCAGTACTTC.

The chain recombines TRBV27 with TRBJ2-3; D is possibly TRBD2 (7 bases). V was trimmed by 5 bases and J by 1 base, leaving 16 bases between them. Per the germline V gene, CDR1 is MNHEY and CDR2 is SMNVEV (reference sequence). The CDR3 totals 16 residues. The CDR3 region is CASSNRAGGRTDTQYF. In DNA form, the CDR3 reads TGTGCCAGCAGTAACAGGGCCGGGGGGCGCACAGATACGCAGTATTTT.

The rearrangement links TRBV4-1 to TRBJ1-5; possible D gene TRBD1, 5 bases. V lost 4 bases and J 0 bases, leaving 10 bases between the germline ends. Germline values: CDR1 MGHRA, CDR2 YSYEKL. The CDR3 consists of 15 residues. This chain's CDR3 is CASSRWGNSNQPQHF. The CDR3 DNA follows: TGCGCCAGCAGCCGATGGGGCAATAGCAATCAGCCCCAGCATTTT.